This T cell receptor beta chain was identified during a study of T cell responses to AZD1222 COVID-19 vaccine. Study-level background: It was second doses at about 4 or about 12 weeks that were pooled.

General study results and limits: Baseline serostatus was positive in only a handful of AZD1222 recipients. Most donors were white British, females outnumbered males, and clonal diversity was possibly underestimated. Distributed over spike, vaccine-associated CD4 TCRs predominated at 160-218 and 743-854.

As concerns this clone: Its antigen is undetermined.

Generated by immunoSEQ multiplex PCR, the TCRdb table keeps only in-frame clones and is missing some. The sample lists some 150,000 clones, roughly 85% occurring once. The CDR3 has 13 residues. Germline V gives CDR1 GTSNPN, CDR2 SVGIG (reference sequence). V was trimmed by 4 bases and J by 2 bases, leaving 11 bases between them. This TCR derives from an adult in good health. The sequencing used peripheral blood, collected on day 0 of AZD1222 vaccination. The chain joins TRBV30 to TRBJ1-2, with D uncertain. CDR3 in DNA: TGTGCCTGGACCTCGATGGGGAACTATGGCTACACCTTC. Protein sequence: CAWTSMGNYGYTF.